A single sample gave rise to the 21 T cell receptor beta chains below, sequenced in a study of CD8 T cells in Susac syndrome. With random hexamers, about 0.5 to 1 ug RNA was reverse transcribed. MiXCR was run by TCRdb on the immunoSEQ multiplex PCR reads, yielding one entry per CDR3 protein. The sample includes tens of thousands of distinct CDR3 sequences, 93% of them seen just once. The material sequenced was CD4+ T cells from PBMCs. The receptors were sampled from a human donor with Susac syndrome.

The chain links TRBV2 to TRBJ2-1, with no clear D. Deletions cut 7 bases from V and 4 bases from J, with 11 bases between. The CDR3 length is 13 residues. Germline loops: CDR1 SNHLY, CDR2 FYNNEI. The CDR3 sequence is CASNKVQYNEQFF. In nucleotides, the CDR3 is TGTGCCAGCAATAAGGTCCAGTACAATGAGCAGTTCTTC.

The V call is TRBV10-3, the J call TRBJ2-7; 10 positions match TRBD2. Looked up from germline, CDR1 is ENHRY and CDR2 is SYGVKD. This CDR3 spans 14 amino acids. V shed 2 bases and J 5 bases; nucleotides not matched to a gene: 3. The CDR3 reads CAISESGGAHEQYF. CDR3 DNA: TGTGCCATCAGTGAGAGCGGGGGGGCCCACGAGCAGTACTTC.

The genes are TRBV18 and TRBJ2-7, with TRBD1 matching over 7 bases. The trim removed 3 bases at V and 7 bases at J, leaving 12 bases unmatched. The CDR3 contains 15 residues. Germline CDR1 KGHSH, CDR2 LQKENI. The CDR3: CASSPLTGRNSEQYF. The CDR3 DNA is TGTGCCAGCTCACCCCTGACAGGGAGAAACTCGGAGCAGTACTTC.

This clonotype was counted between two and nine times. The V call is TRBV5-1, the J call TRBJ2-1; no clear D gene. Germline CDR1 reads SGHRS; CDR2 reads YFSETQ. The CDR3 loop spans 14 amino acids. With 4 bases removed from V and 10 bases from J, the gap between germline ends came to 18 bases. The DNA of the CDR3 is TGCGCCAGCAGCACCCCTGGTCCGGGCCGGGAGCAGTTCTTC. This encodes CASSTPGPGREQFF. Combining the CDR3 with reference TRBV5-1 and TRBJ2-1 gives the whole variable domain KAGVTQTPRYLIKTRGQQVTLSCSPISGHRSVSWYQQTPGQGLQFLFEYFSETQRNKGNFPGRFSGRQFSNSRSEMNVSTLELGDSALYLCASSTPGPGREQFFGPGTRLTVL.

The gene calls are TRBV27 and TRBJ1-4; possibly TRBD1 for D (5 bases). Trimming pared 6 bases from V and 8 bases from J, leaving 19 bases between. CDR3 length equals 15 residues. Germline assignment: CDR1 MNHEY and CDR2 SMNVEV (reference sequence). In DNA form, the CDR3 reads TGTGCCAGCAGCCCTCAGGGTCTCCCGGGAGAAAAACTGTTTTTT. This sequence encodes CASSPQGLPGEKLFF.

The V and J genes are TRBV4-1 and TRBJ2-3; 15 bases fit TRBD2. Germline V CDR1 and CDR2: MGHRA, YSYEKL. The junction had 6 bases not matched to a gene; V was cut back by 5 bases and J by 3 bases. The CDR3 extends over 17 amino acids. CDR3 loop: CASSKGTSGGLTDTQYF. The CDR3 DNA follows: TGCGCCAGCAGCAAAGGGACTAGCGGGGGGCTGACAGATACGCAGTATTTT.

DNA for the CDR3: TGTGCCAGCAGTTTATGGCGAGGTGGGACAGGGTCCGGCTACACCTTC. Translated: CASSLWRGGTGSGYTF. The chain is built from TRBV28 and TRBJ1-2; 9 nucleotides match TRBD1. Per germline, CDR1 MDHEN and CDR2 SYDVKM. The V segment lost 0 bases and the J segment 8 bases; nucleotides outside the gene matches: 10. The CDR3 runs 16 residues.

This clonotype was found once. In DNA, the CDR3 is TGTGCCAGCAGCGAAACGCAGGGTTATAATTCACCCCTCCACTTT. Protein: CASSETQGYNSPLHF. This chain joins TRBV14 and TRBJ1-6; weak D call: TRBD1 (5 bases). In germline, CDR1 is SGHDN, CDR2 FVKESK. CDR3 size: 15 residues. V dropped 5 bases and J dropped 4 bases, with 12 bases sitting between them.

The V gene is TRBV12-3 or TRBV12-4, the J gene TRBJ2-2; D is possibly TRBD1 (6 bases). This CDR3 is 15 amino acids long. The V end was cut by 2 bases, the J end by 6 bases, with 13 bases between. CDR3 nucleotides: TGTGCCAGCAGTTTAAGGCAGGGGTCGCCCGGGGAGCTGTTTTTT. Its protein product is CASSLRQGSPGELFF.

V gene TRBV28 combines with J gene TRBJ2-5; unclear D gene. Germline values: CDR1 MDHEN, CDR2 SYDVKM. CDR3 size: 15 residues. Between the trimmed V and J ends, which lost 7 bases and 5 bases, there was a span of 20 bases. The DNA of the CDR3 is TGTGCCAGCACTCAAGCCCTTCGGCGGTGGGAGACCCAGTACTTC. It specifies CASTQALRRWETQYF.

V usage is TRBV20-1 and J usage is TRBJ2-2, with TRBD1 as a possible D gene (5 bases). The CDR3 runs 14 residues. Germline values: CDR1 DFQATT, CDR2 SNEGSKA (reference sequence). V shed 5 bases and J shed 5 bases, with 15 bases lying between them. Here the CDR3 reads CSASRDPVTGELFF. The DNA for the CDR3 is TGCAGTGCTTCCAGGGATCCGGTTACCGGGGAGCTGTTTTTT.

Here the CDR3 DNA reads TGTGCCAGCAGTTTCTACAGGGGTGCGGCCAATTCACCCCTCCACTTT. Translation gives CASSFYRGAANSPLHF. V usage is TRBV12-3 or TRBV12-4 and J usage is TRBJ1-6; 7 positions agree with TRBD1. The CDR3 has 16 amino acids. The ends lost 3 bases at V and 7 bases at J; junction bases unmatched: 9.

The chain employs TRBV7-2 and TRBJ2-5, with D perhaps matching TRBD1 (6 bases). This CDR3 is 16 amino acids long. V lost 1 base and J 1 base, leaving 13 bases between the germline ends. In germline, CDR1 is SGHTA, CDR2 FQGNSA. CDR3 residues: CASSLGPPDSQETQYF. CDR3 in DNA: TGTGCCAGCAGCTTAGGCCCCCCGGACAGCCAAGAGACCCAGTACTTC.

This chain joins TRBV20-1 and TRBJ2-5, with a weak D call TRBD1 (6 bases). The V gene's germline CDR1 is DFQATT and CDR2 SNEGSKA (reference sequence). V shed 3 bases and J shed 14 bases, with 13 bases lying between them. The CDR3 totals 10 residues. CDR3 DNA: TGCAGTGCTAGGGATGGGGGCCTCTACTTC. Translating gives CSARDGGLYF.

As DNA, the CDR3 is TGCAGTGGCTCGGGACAGAAACGCGAAAAACTGTTTTTT. It encodes CSGSGQKREKLFF. This chain joins TRBV20-1 and TRBJ1-4, with 7 positions matching TRBD1. The V segment lost 7 bases and the J segment 8 bases; nucleotides outside the gene matches: 10. CDR3 length equals 13 residues. In germline, CDR1 is DFQATT, CDR2 SNEGSKA (reference sequence).

The CDR3 DNA reads TGTGCCAGCAGTTGGGGGAGCTCCTATAATTCACCCCTCCACTTT. It is translated as CASSWGSSYNSPLHF. The chain recombines TRBV6-2 or TRBV6-3 with TRBJ1-6; perhaps TRBD1 as D (5 bases). Trimming removed 4 bases at V and 0 bases at J, with 7 bases between. CDR1 and CDR2 from the germline V gene are MNHEY and SVGEGT. This CDR3 region has 15 residues.

This chain joins TRBV7-8 and TRBJ1-2; 9 bases map to TRBD1. After removal of 3 bases from V and 7 bases from J, the junction contained 9 bases not matched to a gene. The CDR3 is 15 residues long. Germline loops: CDR1 SGHVS, CDR2 FQNEAQ. The CDR3 sequence: CASSLPGTGKGGYTF. The CDR3 nucleotides read TGTGCCAGCAGCTTGCCCGGGACAGGGAAAGGTGGCTACACCTTC.

The rearrangement uses TRBV29-1 and TRBJ2-7; D might be TRBD1 or TRBD2, each matching 5 bases. The CDR3 loop spans 14 amino acids. CDR1 and CDR2 from the germline V gene are SQVTM and ANQGSEA. V dropped 1 base and J dropped 3 bases, with 13 bases sitting between them. Here the CDR3 DNA reads TGCAGCGTTGAAGGGGGCGCGGGTATCTACGAGCAGTACTTC. It translates to CSVEGGAGIYEQYF.

The V and J genes are TRBV20-1 and TRBJ1-1; no definite D call. Germline assignment: CDR1 DFQATT and CDR2 SNEGSKA (reference sequence). V lost 0 bases and J 4 bases, leaving 9 bases between the germline ends. The CDR3 contains 13 residues. The CDR3 DNA follows: TGCAGTGCTAGAGAGCAGCCAGGCACTGAAGCTTTCTTT. The encoded protein is CSAREQPGTEAFF.

The CDR3, as DNA: TGTGCCAGCAGCCAGAGTTCGGCGATTACGCAGTATTTT. It codes for CASSQSSAITQYF. V is TRBV3-1 and J is TRBJ2-3; no clear D gene. The CDR3 loop spans 13 amino acids. Germline V gives CDR1 LGHDT, CDR2 YNNKEL (reference sequence). V lost 3 bases and J 8 bases, leaving 12 bases between the germline ends.

V and J are TRBV14 and TRBJ2-3; 7 bases match TRBD2. The CDR3 runs 17 residues. Germline lookup yields CDR1 SGHDN and CDR2 FVKESK. V was pared by 3 bases and J by 3 bases, with 12 bases of the junction left unmatched. The CDR3 region has the DNA TGTGCCAGCAGCCACCACTCGACTAGCAAGAGAACAGATACGCAGTATTTT. Amino acids: CASSHHSTSKRTDTQYF.